This TCR beta chain originates from a study of shared clonotypes between healthy human individuals. Study observations and caveats: Of the naive CD4 clonotypes, roughly 5.5% were shared across a handful of donors. Rarefaction curves obtained for sorted subsets showed sequencing incomplete despite large depth.

Sequenced by immunoSEQ multiplex PCR; TCRdb stores in-frame clones only, minus some. Seen here are around 550,000 clones, almost 97% observed once, and the top ten hold approximately 0.06%. In regard to this clone: Its antigen is not identified. Other DNA sequences in this specimen translate into the identical CDR3.

This CDR3 has 13 residues. Germline-derived CDR1 and CDR2 are SGHRS and YFSETQ. Trimming shortened V by 0 bases and J by 4 bases, and 4 bases separated the two germline ends. The receptor was derived from a woman younger than 45 in good health. The sequenced sample was naive CD4+ T cells sorted from blood. The sample's subset: CD45RA+ positively selected. V usage is TRBV5-1 and J usage is TRBJ1-4; D is ambiguous. The DNA for the CDR3 is TGCGCCAGCAGCTTGGGCCTTAATGAAAAACTGTTTTTT. As protein: CASSLGLNEKLFF.